These 15 T cell receptor beta chains were all obtained from the same sample, sequenced in a study of cytomegalovirus exposure and HLA in healthy donors. Assay: immunoSEQ multiplex PCR; the TCRdb copy retains only in-frame clones and omits some. Altogether about 95,000 clones are present, 85% being singletons, with the ten largest covering 20%. Sequencing used PBMCs. These receptors were collected from a man aged 18 to 30 in good health and CMV-seropositive.

This chain joins TRBV6-4 and TRBJ2-1; 14 bases agree with TRBD2. With V trimmed by 3 bases and J by 5 bases, 0 bases remained unmatched. CDR3 length equals 15 residues. Per the germline V gene, CDR1 is MRHNA and CDR2 is SNTAGT. The CDR3 region has the DNA TGTGCCAGCAGTGAGGGACTAGCGGGGGACAATGAGCAGTTCTTC. This codes for CASSEGLAGDNEQFF.

J is TRBJ2-7 and V is TRBV27, with a weak D call TRBD1 (5 bases). V lost 0 bases to trimming and J lost 0 bases, with 9 bases between them. The germline V gene encodes CDR1 MNHEY and CDR2 SMNVEV (reference sequence). The CDR3 has 15 residues. Here the CDR3 reads CASSLSGDSSYEQYV. In nucleotides, the CDR3 is TGTGCCAGCAGTTTATCAGGAGACAGCTCCTACGAGCAGTACGTC.

The V and J genes are TRBV30 and TRBJ1-5; TRBD1 matches 8 bases. J gave up 7 bases and V 1 base, and 9 bases lay outside the gene matches. Germline V gene sequence: CDR1 GTSNPN, CDR2 SVGIG (reference sequence). This CDR3 comprises 15 residues. CDR3 bases: TGTGCCTGGAGTGGTGGTCAGGGGGCAGCCCAGCCCCAGCATTTT. This gives the protein CAWSGGQGAAQPQHF. The full variable domain, rest sourced from reference TRBV30 and TRBJ1-5, is SQTIHQWPATLVQPVGSPLSLECTVEGTSNPNLYWYRQAAGRGLQLLFYSVGIGQISSEVPQNLSASRPQDRQFILSSKKLLLSDSGFYLCAWSGGQGAAQPQHFGDGTRLSIL.

V and J are TRBV27 and TRBJ2-2; 14 bases are a match to TRBD2. The ends lost 3 bases at V and 5 bases at J; junction bases unmatched: 17. This CDR3 comprises 21 residues. CDR1 is MNHEY and CDR2 is SMNVEV in the germline V gene (reference sequence). The CDR3 bases are TGTGCCAGCAGTTTTCTTCCCCCGGGACTAGCGGGAGAGGCCGGGACCGGGGAGCTGTTTTTT. Translated, it gives CASSFLPPGLAGEAGTGELFF.

This chain links TRBV19 with TRBJ2-7; TRBD2 matches at 12 bases. The trim removed 8 bases at V and 3 bases at J, leaving 5 bases unmatched. The CDR3 runs 14 residues. CDR1 is LNHDA and CDR2 is SQIVND in the germline V gene (reference sequence). The CDR3 protein is CASGGTSGFYEQYF. The DNA for the CDR3 is TGTGCCAGTGGGGGGACTAGCGGGTTCTACGAGCAGTACTTC.

The V and J genes are TRBV30 and TRBJ2-6; 10 positions match TRBD1. CDR3 size: 18 residues. The V gene's germline CDR1 is GTSNPN and CDR2 SVGIG (reference sequence). Trimming took 7 bases from V and 0 from J; bases not matched to a gene: 12. The DNA of the CDR3 is TGTGCCTTTTTCGGGGGGGACAGGGGAATCTCTGGGGCCAACGTCCTGACTTTC. It encodes CAFFGGDRGISGANVLTF.

This chain connects TRBV10-2 to TRBJ1-5; TRBD1 might be the D (6 bases). Germline V gene sequence: CDR1 WSHSY, CDR2 SAAADI. This CDR3 spans 14 amino acids. Trimming shortened V by 8 bases and J by 3 bases, and 14 bases separated the two germline ends. The CDR3 region has the DNA TGCGCCAGCGCCTCAGGGGTGGTCAATCAGCCCCAGCATTTT. Its translation: CASASGVVNQPQHF.

This clone appeared many times. The CDR3 reads CASSYGGQTGELFF. In nucleotides, the CDR3 is TGTGCCAGCAGTTACGGTGGGCAAACCGGGGAGCTGTTTTTT. The chain couples TRBV6-5 to TRBJ2-2; D ambiguous. V was cut by 2 bases and J by 5 bases, with 9 bases left in between. The germline V gene has CDR1 MNHEY and CDR2 SVGAGI. CDR3 size: 14 residues.

The rearrangement links TRBV5-1 to TRBJ2-3; the match to TRBD1 covers 9 bases. V lost 3 bases, J lost 4 bases, and 3 bases stayed unmatched. The V gene's germline CDR1 is SGHRS and CDR2 YFSETQ. This CDR3 has 14 amino acids. CDR3 bases: TGCGCCAGCAGCTCAACAGGGGGCCCAGATACGCAGTATTTT. Translated, it gives CASSSTGGPDTQYF.

The chain couples TRBV25-1 to TRBJ2-5; 8 bases are a match to TRBD1. The CDR3 runs 15 residues. With V trimmed by 6 bases and J by 5 bases, 11 bases remained unmatched. The V gene's germline CDR1 is MGHDK and CDR2 SYGVNS. In nucleotides, the CDR3 is TGTGCCAGCAGCCGGGACAGGTCACTGGGGGAGACCCAGTACTTC. Translated: CASSRDRSLGETQYF.

The genes are TRBV13 and TRBJ1-3, with 7 bases fitting TRBD1. The trim removed 3 bases at V and 1 base at J, leaving 6 bases unmatched. This CDR3 region has 16 residues. Germline CDR1 is PRHDT and CDR2 is FYEKMQ (reference sequence). CDR3 sequence reads: CASSFKGGSSGNTIYF. DNA of the CDR3: TGTGCCAGCAGCTTTAAAGGGGGCTCTTCTGGAAACACCATATATTTT.

The chain uses TRBV10-3 and TRBJ2-3; 7 bases map to TRBD2. Trimming took 1 base from V and 1 from J; bases not matched to a gene: 5. The CDR3 runs 16 residues. CDR1 is ENHRY and CDR2 is SYGVKD in the germline V gene. As DNA, the CDR3 is TGTGCCATCAGTGAGTGGCTAGCGGACGGCACAGATACGCAGTATTTT. It encodes CAISEWLADGTDTQYF.

The rearrangement links TRBV5-1 to TRBJ2-2, with D perhaps TRBD1 (6 bases). Germline CDR1 SGHRS, CDR2 YFSETQ. This CDR3 has 16 residues. The V and J ends lost 3 bases and 1 base respectively, with 13 bases between them. CDR3 coding DNA: TGCGCCAGCAGCTCAAGGCCGGGACAGAACACCGGGGAGCTGTTTTTT. Its protein product is CASSSRPGQNTGELFF. Filled out from reference TRBV5-1 and TRBJ2-2, the complete variable domain reads KAGVTQTPRYLIKTRGQQVTLSCSPISGHRSVSWYQQTPGQGLQFLFEYFSETQRNKGNFPGRFSGRQFSNSRSEMNVSTLELGDSALYLCASSSRPGQNTGELFFGEGSRLTVL.

V is TRBV11-2 and J is TRBJ2-7; 8 positions match TRBD2. V lost 5 bases and J lost 6; bases outside the gene matches: 21. The germline V gene encodes CDR1 SGHAT and CDR2 FQNNGV. CDR3 length: 18 amino acids. The CDR3 sequence: CASSLVVRLAGARGEQYV. The DNA of the CDR3 is TGTGCCAGCAGCCTGGTAGTTCGCCTAGCGGGCGCCAGGGGCGAGCAGTACGTC.

The count of this clone is one. This rearrangement joins TRBV5-6 to TRBJ2-7; 9 positions agree with TRBD1. V shed 4 bases, J shed 6 bases, and the junction held 5 bases outside the gene matches. This CDR3 comprises 13 residues. The germline V gene has CDR1 SGHDT and CDR2 YYEEEE. The CDR3 sequence is CASSPGTGFEQYV. CDR3 bases: TGTGCCAGCAGCCCCGGGACAGGGTTCGAGCAGTACGTC.